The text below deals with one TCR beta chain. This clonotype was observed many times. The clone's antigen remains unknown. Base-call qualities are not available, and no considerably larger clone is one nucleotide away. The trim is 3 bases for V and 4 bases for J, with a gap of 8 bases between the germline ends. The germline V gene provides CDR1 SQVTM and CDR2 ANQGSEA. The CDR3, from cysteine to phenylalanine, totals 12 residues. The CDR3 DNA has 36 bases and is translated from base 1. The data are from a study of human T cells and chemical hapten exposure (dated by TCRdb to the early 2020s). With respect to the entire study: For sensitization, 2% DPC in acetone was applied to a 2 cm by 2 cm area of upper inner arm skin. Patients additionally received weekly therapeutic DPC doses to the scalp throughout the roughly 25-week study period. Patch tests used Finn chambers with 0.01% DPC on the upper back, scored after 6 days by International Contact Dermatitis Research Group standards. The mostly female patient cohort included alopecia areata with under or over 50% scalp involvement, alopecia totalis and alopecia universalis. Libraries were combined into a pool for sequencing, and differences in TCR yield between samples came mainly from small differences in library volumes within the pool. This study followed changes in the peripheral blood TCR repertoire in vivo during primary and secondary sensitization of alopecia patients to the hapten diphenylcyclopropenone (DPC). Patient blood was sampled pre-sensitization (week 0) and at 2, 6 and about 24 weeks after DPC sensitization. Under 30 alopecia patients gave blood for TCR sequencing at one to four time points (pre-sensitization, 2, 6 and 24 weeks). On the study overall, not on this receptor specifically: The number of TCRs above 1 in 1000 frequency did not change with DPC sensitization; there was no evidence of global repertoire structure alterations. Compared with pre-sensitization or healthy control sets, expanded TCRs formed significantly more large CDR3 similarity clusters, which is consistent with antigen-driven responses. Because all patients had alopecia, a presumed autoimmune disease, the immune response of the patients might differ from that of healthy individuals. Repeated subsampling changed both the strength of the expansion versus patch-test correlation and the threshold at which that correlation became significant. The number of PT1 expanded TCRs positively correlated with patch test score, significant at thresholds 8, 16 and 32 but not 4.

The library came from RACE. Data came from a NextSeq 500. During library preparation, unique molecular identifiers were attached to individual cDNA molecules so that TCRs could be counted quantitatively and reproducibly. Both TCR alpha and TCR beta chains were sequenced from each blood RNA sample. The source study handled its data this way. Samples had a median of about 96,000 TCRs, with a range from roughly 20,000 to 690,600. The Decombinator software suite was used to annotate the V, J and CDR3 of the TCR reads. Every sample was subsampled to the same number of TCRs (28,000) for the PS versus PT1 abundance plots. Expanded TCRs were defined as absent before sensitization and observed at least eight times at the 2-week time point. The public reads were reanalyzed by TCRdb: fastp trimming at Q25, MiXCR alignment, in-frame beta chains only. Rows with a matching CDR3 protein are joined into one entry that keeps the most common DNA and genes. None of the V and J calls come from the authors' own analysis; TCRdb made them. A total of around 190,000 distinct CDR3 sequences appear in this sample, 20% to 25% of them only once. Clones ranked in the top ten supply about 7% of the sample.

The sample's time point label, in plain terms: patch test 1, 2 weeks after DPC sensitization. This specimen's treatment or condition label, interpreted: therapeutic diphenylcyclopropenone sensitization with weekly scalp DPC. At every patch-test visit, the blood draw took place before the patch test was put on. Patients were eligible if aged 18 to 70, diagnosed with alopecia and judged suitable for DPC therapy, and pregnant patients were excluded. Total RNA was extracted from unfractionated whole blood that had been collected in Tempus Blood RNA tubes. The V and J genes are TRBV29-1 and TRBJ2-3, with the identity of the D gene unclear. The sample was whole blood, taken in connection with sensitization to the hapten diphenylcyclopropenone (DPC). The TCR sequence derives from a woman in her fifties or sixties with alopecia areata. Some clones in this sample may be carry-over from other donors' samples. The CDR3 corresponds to CSVESGADTQYF. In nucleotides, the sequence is TGCAGCGTTGAGTCTGGCGCAGATACGCAGTATTTT.